The T cell receptor (beta chain) under discussion was sequenced for a study of T cells after yellow fever vaccination. Findings and caveats of the study: Abundant bulk-population clonotypes could contaminate the FACS-sorted repertoires.

TCRdb re-called the 5' RACE reads with MiXCR, one entry per CDR3 protein. The sample records around 310,000 distinct CDR3 sequences, roughly 4% being singletons. This clonotype was recorded a few times. Its antigen remains unknown. Germline CDR1 SGHNT, CDR2 YYREEE (reference sequence). The CDR3 spans 13 residues. The germline V and J ends were trimmed by 4 bases and 1 base, with 8 bases remaining between them. The sequence came from a man aged 18 to 30 who received the YFV17D yellow fever vaccine. This sequence joins TRBV5-4 and TRBJ2-5; D ambiguous. The sample in question was PBMCs, obtained 5 days after the yellow fever booster vaccination. The CDR3 loop is CASSPYVQETQYF. Written as DNA, the CDR3 is TGTGCCAGCAGCCCGTATGTCCAAGAGACCCAGTACTTC. Drawing the rest from reference TRBV5-4 and TRBJ2-5, the complete variable domain is ETGVTQSPTHLIKTRGQQVTLRCSSQSGHNTVSWYQQALGQGPQFIFQYYREEENGRGNFPPRFSGLQFPNYSSELNVNALELDDSALYLCASSPYVQETQYFGPGTRLLVL.